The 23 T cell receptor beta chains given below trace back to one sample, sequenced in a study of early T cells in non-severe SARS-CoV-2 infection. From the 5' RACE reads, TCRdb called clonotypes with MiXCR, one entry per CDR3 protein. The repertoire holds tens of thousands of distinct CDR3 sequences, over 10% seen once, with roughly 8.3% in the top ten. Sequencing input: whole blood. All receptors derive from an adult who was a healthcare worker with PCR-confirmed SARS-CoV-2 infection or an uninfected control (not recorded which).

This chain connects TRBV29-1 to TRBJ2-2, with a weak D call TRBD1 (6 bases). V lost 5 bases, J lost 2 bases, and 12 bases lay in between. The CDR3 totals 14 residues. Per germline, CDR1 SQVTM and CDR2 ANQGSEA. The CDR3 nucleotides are TGCAGCGTTAGTCACAGGGTAAACACCGGGGAGCTGTTTTTT. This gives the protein CSVSHRVNTGELFF.

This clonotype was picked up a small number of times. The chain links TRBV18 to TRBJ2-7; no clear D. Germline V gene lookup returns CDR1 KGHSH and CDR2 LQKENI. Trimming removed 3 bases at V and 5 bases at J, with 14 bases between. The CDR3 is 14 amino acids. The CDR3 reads CASSPLTSSDEQYF. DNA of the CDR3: TGTGCCAGCTCACCGTTGACATCTAGTGACGAGCAGTACTTC.

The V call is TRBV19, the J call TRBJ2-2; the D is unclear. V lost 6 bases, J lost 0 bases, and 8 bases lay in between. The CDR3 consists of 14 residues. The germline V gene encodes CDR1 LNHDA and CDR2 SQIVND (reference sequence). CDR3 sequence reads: CASRLTANTGELFF. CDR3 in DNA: TGTGCCAGTAGATTGACGGCGAACACCGGGGAGCTGTTTTTT.

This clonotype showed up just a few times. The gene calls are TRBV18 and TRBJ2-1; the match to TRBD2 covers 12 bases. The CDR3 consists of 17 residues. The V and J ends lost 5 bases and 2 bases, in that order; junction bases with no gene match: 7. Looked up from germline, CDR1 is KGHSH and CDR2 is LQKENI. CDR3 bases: TGTGCCAGCTCATCCCGGACTAGCGGGATTACCTACAATGAGCAGTTCTTC. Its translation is CASSSRTSGITYNEQFF.

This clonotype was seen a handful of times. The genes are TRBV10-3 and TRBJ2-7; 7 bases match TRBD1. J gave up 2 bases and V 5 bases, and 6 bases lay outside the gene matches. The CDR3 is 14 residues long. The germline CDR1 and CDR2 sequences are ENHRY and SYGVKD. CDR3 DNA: TGTGCCATCAGTTCCGACAGGGAAGCCTACGAGCAGTACTTC. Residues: CAISSDREAYEQYF.

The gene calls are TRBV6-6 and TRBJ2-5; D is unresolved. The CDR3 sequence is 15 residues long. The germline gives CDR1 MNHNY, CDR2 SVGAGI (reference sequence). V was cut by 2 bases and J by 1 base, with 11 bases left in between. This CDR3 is CASSYDGRLQETQYF. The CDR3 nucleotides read TGTGCCAGCAGTTACGACGGACGGCTCCAAGAGACCCAGTACTTC.

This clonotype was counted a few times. CDR3: CASSLAGGGSYNEQFF. CDR3 nucleotides: TGTGCCAGCAGCTTGGCCGGGGGCGGATCCTACAATGAGCAGTTCTTC. V and J are TRBV5-6 and TRBJ2-1, with D perhaps TRBD1 or TRBD2 (6 bases each). The V end was cut by 0 bases, the J end by 1 base, with 11 bases between. This CDR3 is built from 16 residues. Germline CDR1 SGHDT, CDR2 YYEEEE.

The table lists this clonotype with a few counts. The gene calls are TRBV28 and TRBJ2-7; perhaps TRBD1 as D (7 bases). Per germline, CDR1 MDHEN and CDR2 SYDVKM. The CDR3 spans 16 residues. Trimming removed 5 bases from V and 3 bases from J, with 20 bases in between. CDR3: CASSPLRGRGVYEQYF. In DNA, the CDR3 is TGTGCCAGCAGTCCACTGCGGGGCAGGGGGGTCTACGAGCAGTACTTC.

CDR3 in amino acids: CASSYLRTGGDYGYTF. CDR3 bases: TGTGCCAGCAGTTACCTCCGGACAGGCGGCGACTATGGCTACACCTTC. This chain links TRBV6-2 or TRBV6-3 with TRBJ1-2; 7 nucleotides align to TRBD1. From germline, CDR1 is MNHEY and CDR2 SVGEGT. The CDR3 runs to 16 residues. V shed 2 bases and J 3 bases; nucleotides not matched to a gene: 9.

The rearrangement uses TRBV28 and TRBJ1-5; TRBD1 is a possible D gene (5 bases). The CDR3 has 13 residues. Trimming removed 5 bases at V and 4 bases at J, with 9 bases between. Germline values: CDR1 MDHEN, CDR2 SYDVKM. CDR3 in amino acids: CASSKDINQPQHF. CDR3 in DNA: TGTGCCAGCAGTAAGGACATAAATCAGCCCCAGCATTTT.

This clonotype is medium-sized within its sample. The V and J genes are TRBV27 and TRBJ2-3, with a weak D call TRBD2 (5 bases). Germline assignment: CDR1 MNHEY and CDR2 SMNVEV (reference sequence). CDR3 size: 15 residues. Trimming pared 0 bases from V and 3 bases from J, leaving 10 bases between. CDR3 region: CASSLSLEGTDTQYF. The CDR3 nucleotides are TGTGCCAGCAGTTTATCTCTTGAGGGAACAGATACGCAGTATTTT.

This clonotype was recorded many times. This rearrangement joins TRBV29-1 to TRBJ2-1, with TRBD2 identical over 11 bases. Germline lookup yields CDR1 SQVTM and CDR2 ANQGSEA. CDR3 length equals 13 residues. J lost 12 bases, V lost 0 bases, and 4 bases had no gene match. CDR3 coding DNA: TGCAGCGTTGAAGATCCTAGCGGGAGGTCGCAGTTCTTC. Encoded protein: CSVEDPSGRSQFF.

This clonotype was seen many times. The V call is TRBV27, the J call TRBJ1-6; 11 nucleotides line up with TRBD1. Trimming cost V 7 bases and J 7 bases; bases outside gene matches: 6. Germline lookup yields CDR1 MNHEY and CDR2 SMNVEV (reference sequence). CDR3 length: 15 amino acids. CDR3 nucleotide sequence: TGTGCCAGCAAGTTGGACAGGGGGCGGAATTCACCCCTCCACTTT. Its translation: CASKLDRGRNSPLHF.

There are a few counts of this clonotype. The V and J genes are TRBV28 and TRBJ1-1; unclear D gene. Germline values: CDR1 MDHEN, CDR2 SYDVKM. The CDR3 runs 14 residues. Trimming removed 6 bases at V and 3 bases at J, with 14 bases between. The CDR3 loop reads CASSLLGSDTEAFF. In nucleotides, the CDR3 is TGTGCCAGCAGCCTTTTGGGAAGTGACACTGAAGCTTTCTTT.

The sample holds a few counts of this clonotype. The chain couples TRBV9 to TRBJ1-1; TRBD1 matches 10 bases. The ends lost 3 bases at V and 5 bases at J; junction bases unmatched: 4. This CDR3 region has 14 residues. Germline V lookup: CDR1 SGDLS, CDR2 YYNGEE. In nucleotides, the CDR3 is TGTGCCAGCAGCGCGGGACAGGGGAGGACTGAAGCTTTCTTT. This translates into CASSAGQGRTEAFF.

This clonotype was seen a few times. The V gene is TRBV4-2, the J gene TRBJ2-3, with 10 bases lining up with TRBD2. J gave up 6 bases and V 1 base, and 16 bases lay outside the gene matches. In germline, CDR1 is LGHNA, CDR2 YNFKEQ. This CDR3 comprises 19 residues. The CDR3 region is CASSQVPGPAGGPWDTQYF. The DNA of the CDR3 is TGTGCCAGCAGCCAAGTCCCAGGGCCAGCGGGAGGGCCGTGGGATACGCAGTATTTT.

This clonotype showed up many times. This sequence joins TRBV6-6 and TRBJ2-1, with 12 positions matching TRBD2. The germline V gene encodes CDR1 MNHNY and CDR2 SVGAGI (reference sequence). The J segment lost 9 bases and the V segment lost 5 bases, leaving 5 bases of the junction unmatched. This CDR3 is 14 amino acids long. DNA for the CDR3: TGTGCCAGCAGTCCCGGGACTAGCGGGCCTGAGCAGTTCTTC. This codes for CASSPGTSGPEQFF.

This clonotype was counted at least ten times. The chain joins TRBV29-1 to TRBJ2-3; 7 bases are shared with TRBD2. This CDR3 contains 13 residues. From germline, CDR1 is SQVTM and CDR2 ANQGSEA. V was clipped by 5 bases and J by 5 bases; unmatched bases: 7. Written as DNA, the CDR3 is TGCAGCGTTAAAAGCGGGGAAGGAGATACGCAGTATTTT. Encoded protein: CSVKSGEGDTQYF.

CDR3 in amino acids: CASRRRQGARNEQFF. DNA for the CDR3: TGTGCCAGCAGACGAAGACAGGGAGCCCGCAATGAGCAGTTCTTC. J is TRBJ2-1 and V is TRBV6-5, with 7 bases aligning to TRBD1. This CDR3 contains 15 residues. Germline assignment: CDR1 MNHEY and CDR2 SVGAGI. The junction had 11 bases not matched to a gene; V was cut back by 6 bases and J by 6 bases.

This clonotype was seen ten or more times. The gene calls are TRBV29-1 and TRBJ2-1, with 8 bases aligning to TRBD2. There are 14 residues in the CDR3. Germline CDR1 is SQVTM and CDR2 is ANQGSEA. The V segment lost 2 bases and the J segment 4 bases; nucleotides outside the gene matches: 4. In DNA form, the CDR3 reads TGCAGCGTTGAACAGCGGGGGAAATACAATGAGCAGTTCTTC. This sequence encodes CSVEQRGKYNEQFF.

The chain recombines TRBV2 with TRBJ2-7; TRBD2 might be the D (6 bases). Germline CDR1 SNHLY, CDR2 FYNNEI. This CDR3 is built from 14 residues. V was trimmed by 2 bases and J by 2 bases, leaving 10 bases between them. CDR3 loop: CASSERGTAYEQYF. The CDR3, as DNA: TGTGCCAGCAGTGAACGCGGGACGGCCTACGAGCAGTACTTC.

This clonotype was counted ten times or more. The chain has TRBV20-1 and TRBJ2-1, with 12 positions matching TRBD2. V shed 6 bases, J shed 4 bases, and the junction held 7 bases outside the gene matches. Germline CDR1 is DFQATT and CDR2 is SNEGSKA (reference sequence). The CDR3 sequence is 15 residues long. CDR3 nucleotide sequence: TGCAGTGCGAGACCTAGCGGGAGGGGATACAATGAGCAGTTCTTC. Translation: CSARPSGRGYNEQFF.

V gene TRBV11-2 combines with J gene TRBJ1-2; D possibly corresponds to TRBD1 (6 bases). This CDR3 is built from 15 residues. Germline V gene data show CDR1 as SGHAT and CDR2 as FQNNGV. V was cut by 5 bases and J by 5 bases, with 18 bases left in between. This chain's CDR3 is CASSLRTGTFYGYTF. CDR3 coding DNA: TGTGCCAGCAGCCTTCGCACCGGGACATTTTATGGCTACACCTTC.